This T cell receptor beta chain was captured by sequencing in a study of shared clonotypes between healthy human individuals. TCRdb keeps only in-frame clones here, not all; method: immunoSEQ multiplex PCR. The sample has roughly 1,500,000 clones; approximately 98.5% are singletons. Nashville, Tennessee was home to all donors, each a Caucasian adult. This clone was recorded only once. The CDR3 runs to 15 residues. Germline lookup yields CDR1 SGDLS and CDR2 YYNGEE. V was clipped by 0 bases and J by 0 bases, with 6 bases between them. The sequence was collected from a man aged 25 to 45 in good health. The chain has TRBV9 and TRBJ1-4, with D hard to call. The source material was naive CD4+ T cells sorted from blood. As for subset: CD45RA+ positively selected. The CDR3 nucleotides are TGTGCCAGCAGCGTAGGGGAAACAACTAATGAAAAACTGTTTTTT. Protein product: CASSVGETTNEKLFF.